The sequence of this T cell receptor beta chain was determined in a study of shared clonotypes between healthy human individuals. The CDR3 covers 14 residues. Germline V lookup: CDR1 SGDLS, CDR2 YYNGEE. Trimming left V 4 bases short and J 6 bases short, with 14 bases between. Whole-study results and caveats: Generally, naive subsets came out with larger estimated richness than memory subsets. Incompleteness in sorted-subset sequencing, despite large depth, was shown by rarefaction. It was observed that roughly 5% of naive CD4 clonotypes were shared across a handful of donors.

Details on this clone: Its antigen is currently unknown.

A deep-level run was used for the assay. Assay used: immunoSEQ multiplex PCR; TCRdb lists only in-frame clones, some missing. This sample has about 2.5 million clones, with roughly 90% found just once. The receptor was derived from a man younger than 35 in good health. Some clones in this sample may be carry-over from other donors' samples. V and J are TRBV9 and TRBJ1-5, with D unresolved. What was sequenced was naive CD4+ T cells from PBMCs. As for subset: CD45RA+ positively selected. The CDR3 protein is CASSQAPWGQPQHF. As DNA, the CDR3 is TGTGCCAGCAGCCAGGCCCCGTGGGGTCAGCCCCAGCATTTT.